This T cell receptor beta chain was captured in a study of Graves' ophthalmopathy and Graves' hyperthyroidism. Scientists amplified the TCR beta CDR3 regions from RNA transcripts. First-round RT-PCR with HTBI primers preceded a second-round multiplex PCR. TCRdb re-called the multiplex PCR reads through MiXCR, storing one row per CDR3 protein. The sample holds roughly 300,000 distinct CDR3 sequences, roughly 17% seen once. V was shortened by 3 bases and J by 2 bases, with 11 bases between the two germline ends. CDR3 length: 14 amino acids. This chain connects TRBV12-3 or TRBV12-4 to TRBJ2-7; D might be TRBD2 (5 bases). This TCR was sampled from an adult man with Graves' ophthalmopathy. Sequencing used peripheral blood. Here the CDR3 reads CASSFSGGAYEQYF. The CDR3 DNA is TGTGCCAGCAGTTTCAGCGGTGGAGCCTACGAGCAGTACTTC.